Below, 12 T cell receptor beta chains from the same sample are listed, as sequenced in a study of T cell responses to AZD1222 COVID-19 vaccine (dated by TCRdb to the early 2020s). Library preparation was by the immunoSEQ multiplex PCR assay. TCRdb obtained this table from immuneACCESS and retained in-frame rearrangements with V and J assigned. These tables miss some clones; where compared with another copy, unresolved V genes account for less than half of the shortfall, and the remainder is unexplained. A total of 95,000 to 150,000 clones appear in this sample, 92% of them only once. Together, the top ten hold around 15% of the sample. Sample time point, as interpreted from the label and publication: baseline before first vaccination. The starting material was peripheral blood, obtained on day 0 of AZD1222 vaccination. All receptors derive from an adult in good health.

This sequence joins TRBV7-9 and TRBJ2-5; D ambiguous. The CDR3 covers 14 residues. Per the germline V gene, CDR1 is SEHNR and CDR2 is FQNEAQ (reference sequence). Trimming removed 4 bases from V and 3 bases from J, with 12 bases in between. CDR3 region: CASSSPLVKETQYF. In DNA, the CDR3 is TGTGCCAGCAGCTCCCCCCTCGTCAAAGAGACCCAGTACTTC. The full variable domain, completed using reference TRBV7-9 and TRBJ2-5, is DTGVSQNPRHKITKRGQNVTFRCDPISEHNRLYWYRQTLGQGPEFLTYFQNEAQLEKSRLLSDRFSAERPKGSFSTLEIQRTEQGDSAMYLCASSSPLVKETQYFGPGTRLLVL.

The chain recombines TRBV28 with TRBJ2-4; no clear D. Trimming took 2 bases from V and 6 from J, leaving 11 bases between them. The CDR3 contains 14 residues. The germline CDR1 and CDR2 sequences are MDHEN and SYDVKM. The CDR3 region is CASSLLSSANIQYF. CDR3 in DNA: TGTGCCAGCAGTTTACTTAGTAGTGCAAACATTCAGTACTTC. The full variable domain, completed using reference TRBV28 and TRBJ2-4, is DVKVTQSSRYLVKRTGEKVFLECVQDMDHENMFWYRQDPGLGLRLIYFSYDVKMKEKGDIPEGYSVSREKKERFSLILESASTNQTSMYLCASSLLSSANIQYFGAGTRLSVL.

The V call is TRBV6-1, the J call TRBJ2-7, with a tentative D call TRBD2 (5 bases). CDR1 MNHNS and CDR2 SASEGT come from the germline V gene. The V gene lost 1 base and the J gene lost 8 bases, with 12 bases spanning the gap. The CDR3 has 13 amino acids. The DNA for the CDR3 is TGTGCCAGCAGTGAAGAACGAGGGATGAAGCAGTACTTC. This gives the protein CASSEERGMKQYF.

The chain is built from TRBV2 and TRBJ1-1, with D unclear. V was clipped by 6 bases and J by 0 bases, with 11 bases between them. The CDR3 is 14 residues long. The germline CDR1 and CDR2 sequences are SNHLY and FYNNEI. The CDR3 DNA follows: TGTGCCAGCAGGATACGCGGGATGAACACTGAAGCTTTCTTT. Amino acid sequence: CASRIRGMNTEAFF.

This chain connects TRBV3-1 (or the pseudogene TRBV3-2) to TRBJ1-4; D remains unclear. The germline V gene has CDR1 LGHDT and CDR2 YNNKEL (reference sequence). This CDR3 is 16 amino acids long. V shed 3 bases and J shed 0 bases, with 11 bases lying between them. The CDR3 protein is CASSHRRGATNEKLFF. CDR3 bases: TGTGCCAGCAGCCACCGCCGGGGAGCAACTAATGAAAAACTGTTTTTT.

The genes are TRBV4-3 and TRBJ2-2; D is tentatively TRBD1 or TRBD2 (5 bases each). CDR1 LGHNA and CDR2 YSLEER come from the germline V gene. Trimming took 4 bases from V and 0 from J, leaving 18 bases between them. The CDR3 totals 18 residues. The CDR3 sequence is CASSLLTGDLPNTGELFF. The DNA of the CDR3 is TGCGCCAGCAGCCTACTGACCGGGGACCTACCGAACACCGGGGAGCTGTTTTTT.

The CDR3, as DNA: TGTGCCAGCTCATTCGGGGCTAATTCACCCCTCCACTTT. Amino acids: CASSFGANSPLHF. V usage is TRBV7-8 and J usage is TRBJ1-6; a possible D gene is TRBD1 (5 bases). CDR1 is SGHVS and CDR2 is FQNEAQ in the germline V gene. The CDR3 length is 13 residues. Trimming removed 8 bases at V and 6 bases at J, with 11 bases between.

The rearrangement joins TRBV14 to TRBJ1-4; no clear D gene. CDR3 length equals 14 residues. Trimming took 1 base from V and 2 from J, leaving 5 bases between them. Looked up from germline, CDR1 is SGHDN and CDR2 is FVKESK. CDR3 sequence reads: CASSQGWTNEKLFF. Here the CDR3 DNA reads TGTGCCAGCAGCCAAGGGTGGACTAATGAAAAACTGTTTTTT.

The chain recombines TRBV9 with TRBJ1-1; no definite D call. CDR1 SGDLS and CDR2 YYNGEE come from the germline V gene. Trimming removed 0 bases from V and 0 bases from J, with 3 bases in between. The CDR3 runs to 13 residues. The CDR3 DNA sequence: TGTGCCAGCAGCGTAGCAGTGAACACTGAAGCTTTCTTT. This translates into CASSVAVNTEAFF.

The CDR3 loop is CASRSTRDEQFF. The CDR3, as DNA: TGTGCCAGCAGATCTACTAGGGATGAGCAGTTCTTC. The chain employs TRBV12-3 or TRBV12-4 and TRBJ2-1, with a weak D call TRBD2 (5 bases). V was clipped by 6 bases and J by 8 bases, with 11 bases between them. The CDR3 is made up of 12 amino acids.

The genes are TRBV30 and TRBJ2-7; 9 nucleotides match TRBD2. J lost 3 bases, V lost 2 bases, and 5 bases had no gene match. The CDR3 length is 14 residues. Germline assignment: CDR1 GTSNPN and CDR2 SVGIG (reference sequence). The CDR3 nucleotides read TGTGCCTGGAGTACAGCGGGAGGAGGCTACGAGCAGTACTTC. Protein product: CAWSTAGGGYEQYF.

V gene TRBV5-6 combines with J gene TRBJ2-7; possible D gene TRBD1, 6 bases. V lost 0 bases to trimming and J lost 2 bases, with 18 bases between them. The CDR3 consists of 17 residues. CDR1 SGHDT and CDR2 YYEEEE come from the germline V gene. CDR3 coding DNA: TGTGCCAGCAGCTTGGCCATTGGTGGGCAGGGGCCCTACGAGCAGTACTTC. The encoded protein is CASSLAIGGQGPYEQYF.